A selection of T cell receptor beta chains follows, all from one sample in a study of blood T cell repertoires in COVID-19. Clones were read by immunoSEQ multiplex PCR, and TCRdb kept only the in-frame ones, dropping some. The data contain approximately 170,000 clones, approximately 84% of them singletons. Sequencing input: PBMCs or T cells enriched from blood (not recorded which). The receptors here all came from a man aged 50-60 years who had recovered from COVID-19. Each CDR3 is given with its conserved first and last residue. Each record gives: CDR3 protein, CDR3 DNA, D gene, CDR3 length, clone size, V gene, J gene. D genes are given only for firm matches. Size is stated for part of the rows, as once, few or many counts, or as a class when the clone is expanded.

CAWSLRASGGNGYTF	TGTGCCTGGAGTCTCCGGGCCTCGGGAGGCAATGGCTACACCTTC	NA	15	NA	TRBV30	TRBJ1-2
CASSQRTSGGYEQYF	TGTGCCAGCAGCCAGCGGACTAGCGGGGGTTACGAGCAGTACTTC	TRBD2	15	once	TRBV4-2	TRBJ2-7
CASSPDRGMTGANVLTF	TGTGCCAGCAGCCCAGACAGGGGAATGACTGGGGCCAACGTCCTGACTTTC	TRBD1	17	NA	TRBV14	TRBJ2-6
CASSRGDRIYGYTF	TGTGCCAGCAGTCGGGGGGACAGGATCTATGGCTACACCTTC	TRBD1	14	NA	TRBV6-2/TRBV6-3	TRBJ1-2
CASSAERGRNQPQHF	TGTGCCAGCAGTGCCGAGAGGGGGCGGAATCAGCCCCAGCATTTT	TRBD1	15	NA	TRBV2	TRBJ1-5
CASRPAGQPNEKLFF	TGCGCCAGCAGGCCGGCAGGACAGCCTAATGAAAAACTGTTTTTT	NA	15	once	TRBV5-1	TRBJ1-4
CALRGGLNTGELFF	TGTGCCCTTAGGGGTGGCCTGAACACCGGGGAGCTGTTTTTT	NA	14	NA	TRBV19	TRBJ2-2
CASSYDSGFTEAFF	TGTGCCAGCAGTTATGACAGTGGGTTCACTGAAGCTTTCTTT	NA	14	NA	TRBV6-2/TRBV6-3	TRBJ1-1
CASGDRNYGYTF	TGTGCCAGTGGGGACAGGAACTATGGCTACACCTTC	TRBD1	12	NA	TRBV12-3/TRBV12-4	TRBJ1-2
CASPAGTGGPSSGANVLTF	TGTGCCAGTCCGGCGGGGACCGGGGGACCCAGCTCTGGGGCCAACGTCCTGACTTTC	NA	19	NA	TRBV6-4	TRBJ2-6
CATSGRDRGNEQYF	TGTGCCACCAGCGGCCGGGACAGGGGCAACGAGCAGTACTTC	TRBD1	14	NA	TRBV24-1	TRBJ2-7
CASSTTGTGVEKLFF	TGTGCCAGCAGCACGACAGGGACAGGGGTCGAAAAACTGTTTTTT	TRBD1	15	NA	TRBV28	TRBJ1-4
CASIRGPTYEQYF	TGTGCCAGCATTAGGGGGCCTACCTACGAGCAGTACTTC	TRBD1	13	NA	TRBV2	TRBJ2-7
CASSEMAARGTDTQYF	TGTGCCAGCAGTGAAATGGCGGCCCGGGGCACAGATACGCAGTATTTT	NA	16	NA	TRBV2	TRBJ2-3
CAISESRRGQETQYF	TGTGCCATCAGTGAGTCGAGGCGGGGGCAAGAGACCCAGTACTTC	TRBD2	15	NA	TRBV10-3	TRBJ2-5
CASSPTSGNNEQFF	TGTGCCAGCAGCCCGACTAGCGGGAACAATGAGCAGTTCTTC	TRBD2	14	NA	TRBV9	TRBJ2-1
CASSLATAFTSWNQPQHF	TGTGCCAGCAGCCTAGCGACAGCTTTCACTAGCTGGAATCAGCCCCAGCATTTT	NA	18	NA	TRBV7-2	TRBJ1-5
CASRSTGGAGNYGYTF	TGTGCCAGCAGATCTACAGGGGGCGCCGGCAACTATGGCTACACCTTC	TRBD1	16	NA	TRBV28	TRBJ1-2
CASSLYGTGYNEQFF	TGTGCCAGCAGCTTATATGGGACAGGCTACAATGAGCAGTTCTTC	TRBD1	15	NA	TRBV7-6	TRBJ2-1
CASSVTGVGYTF	TGTGCCAGCAGCGTCACAGGGGTTGGCTACACCTTC	TRBD1	12	NA	TRBV7-9	TRBJ1-2
CASSLETSGTYNEQFF	TGTGCCAGCAGCTTGGAGACTAGCGGGACCTACAATGAGCAGTTCTTC	TRBD2	16	NA	TRBV11-2	TRBJ2-1
CASSKQGASGYEQYF	TGTGCCAGCAGTAAACAGGGGGCGAGCGGATACGAGCAGTACTTC	TRBD1	15	NA	TRBV2	TRBJ2-7
CASSFRGQGELSGELFF	TGTGCCAGCAGCTTCCGGGGCCAGGGGGAATTGAGCGGGGAGCTGTTTTTT	TRBD1	17	NA	TRBV7-6	TRBJ2-2
CATTHRDRGYEQYF	TGTGCTACGACTCACCGGGACAGGGGGTACGAGCAGTACTTC	TRBD1	14	NA	TRBV12-5	TRBJ2-7
CASSLAPTSGGAVGETQYF	TGCGCCAGCAGCTTGGCCCCGACTAGCGGGGGTGCCGTTGGAGAGACCCAGTACTTC	TRBD2	19	NA	TRBV5-1	TRBJ2-5
CSVLRGGVSYEQYF	TGCAGCGTCCTAAGGGGGGGCGTCTCCTACGAGCAGTACTTC	NA	14	NA	TRBV29-1	TRBJ2-7
CASSPRQGTPGPLHF	TGTGCCAGCAGCCCTCGACAGGGGACCCCAGGACCCCTCCACTTT	TRBD1	15	NA	TRBV9	TRBJ1-6
CASSLGAGLNSPLHF	TGTGCCAGCAGCTTAGGGGCAGGTCTGAATTCACCCCTCCACTTT	NA	15	once	TRBV7-2	TRBJ1-6
CASSKDRGHEQYF	TGCGCCAGCAGCAAAGACAGGGGCCACGAGCAGTACTTC	TRBD1	13	NA	TRBV5-1	TRBJ2-7
CASSHRGLTEAFF	TGTGCCAGCAGCCACAGGGGGCTGACTGAAGCTTTCTTT	TRBD1	13	few	TRBV14	TRBJ1-1
CASSTDRRRGRRDGYTF	TGTGCCAGCAGCACCGATCGTCGCAGGGGGCGACGTGATGGCTACACCTTC	TRBD1	17	NA	TRBV7-9	TRBJ1-2
CASRRTGGTANTGELFF	TGTGCCAGCAGACGAACAGGGGGCACCGCGAACACCGGGGAGCTGTTTTTT	TRBD1	17	NA	TRBV27	TRBJ2-2
CSARTGPYEQYF	TGCAGCGCACGGACAGGCCCCTACGAGCAGTACTTC	TRBD1	12	many	TRBV29-1	TRBJ2-7